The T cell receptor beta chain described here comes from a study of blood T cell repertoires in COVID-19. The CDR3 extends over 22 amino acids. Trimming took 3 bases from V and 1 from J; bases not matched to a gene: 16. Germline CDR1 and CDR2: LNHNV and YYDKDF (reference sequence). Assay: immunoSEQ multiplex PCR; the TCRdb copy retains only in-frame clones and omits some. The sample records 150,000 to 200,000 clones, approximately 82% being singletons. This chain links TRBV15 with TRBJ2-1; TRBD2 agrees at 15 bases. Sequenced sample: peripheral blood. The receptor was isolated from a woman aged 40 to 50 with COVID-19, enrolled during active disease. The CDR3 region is CATSRALRTSGRGGGSYNEQFF. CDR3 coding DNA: TGTGCCACCAGCAGGGCCTTACGGACTAGCGGGAGGGGGGGCGGTTCCTACAATGAGCAGTTCTTC.